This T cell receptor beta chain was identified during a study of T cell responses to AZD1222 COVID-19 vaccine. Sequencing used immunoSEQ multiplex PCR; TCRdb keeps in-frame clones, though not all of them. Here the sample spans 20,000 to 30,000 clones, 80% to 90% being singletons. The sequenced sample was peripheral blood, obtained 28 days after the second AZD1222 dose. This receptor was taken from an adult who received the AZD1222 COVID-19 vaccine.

The CDR3 bases are TGCGCCAGCAGCTTGGCCTATGGGGGCTCCTACAATGAGCAGTTCTTC. Protein sequence: CASSLAYGGSYNEQFF. The genes are TRBV5-1 and TRBJ2-1, with D tentatively TRBD1 or TRBD2 (5 bases each). This CDR3 contains 16 residues. V lost 0 bases and J 0 bases, leaving 10 bases between the germline ends. Germline CDR1 is SGHRS and CDR2 is YFSETQ.